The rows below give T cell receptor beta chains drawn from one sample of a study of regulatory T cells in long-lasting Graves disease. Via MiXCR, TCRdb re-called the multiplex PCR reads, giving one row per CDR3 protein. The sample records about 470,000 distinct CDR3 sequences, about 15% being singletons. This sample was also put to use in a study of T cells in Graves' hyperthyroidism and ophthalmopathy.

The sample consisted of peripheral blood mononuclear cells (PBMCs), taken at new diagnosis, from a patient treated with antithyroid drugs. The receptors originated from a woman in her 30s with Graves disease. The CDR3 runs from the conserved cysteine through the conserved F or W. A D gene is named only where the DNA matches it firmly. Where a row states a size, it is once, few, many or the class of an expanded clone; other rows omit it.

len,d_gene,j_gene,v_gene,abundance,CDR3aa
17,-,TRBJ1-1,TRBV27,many,CASSYRDVAFRNTEAFF
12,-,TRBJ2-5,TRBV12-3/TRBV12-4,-,CASSLSRATQYF
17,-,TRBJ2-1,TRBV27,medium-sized,CASSLSAFGHSYNEQFF
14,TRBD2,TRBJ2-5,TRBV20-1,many,CSAPPYPGGETQYF
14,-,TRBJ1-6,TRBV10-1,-,CASSPHAGRGLLHF
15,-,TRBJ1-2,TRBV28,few,CASSLGTGGLYGYTF
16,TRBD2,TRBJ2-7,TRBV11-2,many,CASSTPGLANTYEQYF
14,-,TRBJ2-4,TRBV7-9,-,CASSWGDRTDGQYF
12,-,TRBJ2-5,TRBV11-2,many,CASADSQETQYF
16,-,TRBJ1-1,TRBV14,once,CASSQGGFGVCTEAFF
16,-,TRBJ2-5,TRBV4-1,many,CASSQDLPTEQETQYF
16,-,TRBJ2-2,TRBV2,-,CASSEGPREEGWELFF
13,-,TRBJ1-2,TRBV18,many,CASSPEGLYGYTF
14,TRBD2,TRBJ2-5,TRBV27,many,CASSSGTSGTSKYF
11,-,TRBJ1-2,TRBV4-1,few,CASSQSYGYTF
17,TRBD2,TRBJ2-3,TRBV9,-,CASSSRGSGRFTDTQYF
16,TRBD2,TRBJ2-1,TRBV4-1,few,CASSHVAGGPGNEQFF
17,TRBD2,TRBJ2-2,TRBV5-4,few,CASSLAGLAPLTGELFF
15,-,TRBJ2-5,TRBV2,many,CASSGRTGTQETQYF
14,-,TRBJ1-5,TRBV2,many,CASSRSQGGQPQHF
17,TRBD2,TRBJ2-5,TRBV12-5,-,CASGRRTSGSDQETQYF
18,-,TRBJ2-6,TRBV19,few,CASSRRRGPMAGANVLTF
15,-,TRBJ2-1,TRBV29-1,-,CSVGGVEGAPYEQFF